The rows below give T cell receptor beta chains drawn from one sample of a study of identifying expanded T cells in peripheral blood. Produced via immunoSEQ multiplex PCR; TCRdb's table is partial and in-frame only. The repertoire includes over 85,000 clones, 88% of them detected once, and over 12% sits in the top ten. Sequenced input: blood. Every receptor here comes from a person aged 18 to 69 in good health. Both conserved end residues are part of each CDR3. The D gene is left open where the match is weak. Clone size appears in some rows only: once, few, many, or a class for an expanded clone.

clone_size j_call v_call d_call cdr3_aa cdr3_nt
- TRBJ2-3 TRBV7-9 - CASSSLGDTQYF TGTGCCAGCAGCTCCCTAGGAGATACGCAGTATTTT
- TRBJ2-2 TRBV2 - CASSEGRPGHTGELFF TGTGCCAGCAGTGAAGGACGGCCCGGGCACACCGGGGAGCTGTTTTTT
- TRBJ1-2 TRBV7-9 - CASGSGQTGYTF TGTGCCAGCGGCTCTGGGCAGACAGGCTACACCTTC
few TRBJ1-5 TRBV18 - CASSPGQDQPQHF TGTGCCAGCTCACCGGGGCAAGATCAGCCCCAGCATTTT
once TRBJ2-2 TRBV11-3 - CASSSGGGELFF TGTGCCAGCAGCTCTGGGGGCGGGGAGCTGTTTTTT
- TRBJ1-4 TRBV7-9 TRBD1 CAGGQGAVATNEKLFF TGTGCCGGGGGACAGGGGGCGGTTGCAACTAATGAAAAACTGTTTTTT
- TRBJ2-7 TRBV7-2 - CASSFRVDGRGIIHEQYF TGTGCCAGCAGCTTTAGAGTTGATGGGAGGGGGATAATCCACGAGCAGTACTTC
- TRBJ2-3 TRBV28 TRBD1 CASKGAVSPDTQYF TGTGCCAGCAAGGGGGCGGTATCCCCAGATACGCAGTATTTT
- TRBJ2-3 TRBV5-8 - CASSLGQAVTDTQYF TGTGCCAGCAGCTTAGGGCAAGCGGTCACAGATACGCAGTATTTT
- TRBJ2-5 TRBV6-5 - CASSIGFGETQYF TGTGCCAGCAGCATTGGATTCGGGGAGACCCAGTACTTC
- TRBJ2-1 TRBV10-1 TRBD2 CASSELAGQKFF TGCGCCAGCAGTGAACTAGCGGGCCAGAAGTTCTTC
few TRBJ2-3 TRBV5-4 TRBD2 CASSSTPGLAGEDTQYF TGTGCCAGCAGCAGCACTCCGGGACTAGCGGGGGAAGATACGCAGTATTTT
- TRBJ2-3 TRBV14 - CASSQDWGITDTQYF TGTGCCAGCAGCCAAGATTGGGGGATCACAGATACGCAGTATTTT
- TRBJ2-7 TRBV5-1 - CASSLAAGDYEQYF TGCGCCAGCAGCTTGGCGGCAGGAGACTACGAGCAGTACTTC